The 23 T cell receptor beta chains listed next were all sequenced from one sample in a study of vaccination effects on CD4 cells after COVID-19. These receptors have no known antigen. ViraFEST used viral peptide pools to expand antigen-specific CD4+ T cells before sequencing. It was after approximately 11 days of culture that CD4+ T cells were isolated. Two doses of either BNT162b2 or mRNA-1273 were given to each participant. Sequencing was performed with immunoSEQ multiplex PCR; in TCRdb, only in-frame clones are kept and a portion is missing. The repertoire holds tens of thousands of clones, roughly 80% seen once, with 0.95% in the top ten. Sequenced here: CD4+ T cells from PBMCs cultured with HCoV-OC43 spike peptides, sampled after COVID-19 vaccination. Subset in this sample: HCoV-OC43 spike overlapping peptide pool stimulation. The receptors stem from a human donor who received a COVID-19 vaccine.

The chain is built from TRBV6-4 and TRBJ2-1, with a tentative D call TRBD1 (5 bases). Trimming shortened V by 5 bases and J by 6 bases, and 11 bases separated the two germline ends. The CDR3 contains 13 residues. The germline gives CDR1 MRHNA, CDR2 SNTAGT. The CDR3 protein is CASSYSQGNEQFF. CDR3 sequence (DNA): TGTGCCAGCAGTTACAGCCAGGGCAATGAGCAGTTCTTC.

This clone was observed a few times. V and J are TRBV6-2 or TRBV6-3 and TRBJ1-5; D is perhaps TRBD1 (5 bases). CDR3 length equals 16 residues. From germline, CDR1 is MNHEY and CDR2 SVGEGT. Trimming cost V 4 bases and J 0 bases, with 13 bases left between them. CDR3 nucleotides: TGTGCCAGCAGTTTACGAACGGGGGATAGCAATCAGCCCCAGCATTTT. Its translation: CASSLRTGDSNQPQHF.

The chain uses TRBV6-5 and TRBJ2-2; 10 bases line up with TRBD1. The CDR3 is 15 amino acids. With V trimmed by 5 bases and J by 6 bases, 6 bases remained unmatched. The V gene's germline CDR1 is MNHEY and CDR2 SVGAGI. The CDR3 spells CASSRQGAWAGELFF. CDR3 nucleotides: TGTGCCAGCAGTAGACAGGGGGCTTGGGCCGGGGAGCTGTTTTTT.

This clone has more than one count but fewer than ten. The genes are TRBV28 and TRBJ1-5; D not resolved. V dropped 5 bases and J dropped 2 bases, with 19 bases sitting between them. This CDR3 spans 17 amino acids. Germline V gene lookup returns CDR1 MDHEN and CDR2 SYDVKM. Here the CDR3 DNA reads TGTGCCAGCAGTCCGCCCCATTACAAGGGCGGCAATCAGCCCCAGCATTTT. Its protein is CASSPPHYKGGNQPQHF. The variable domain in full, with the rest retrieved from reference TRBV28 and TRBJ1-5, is DVKVTQSSRYLVKRTGEKVFLECVQDMDHENMFWYRQDPGLGLRLIYFSYDVKMKEKGDIPEGYSVSREKKERFSLILESASTNQTSMYLCASSPPHYKGGNQPQHFGDGTRLSIL.

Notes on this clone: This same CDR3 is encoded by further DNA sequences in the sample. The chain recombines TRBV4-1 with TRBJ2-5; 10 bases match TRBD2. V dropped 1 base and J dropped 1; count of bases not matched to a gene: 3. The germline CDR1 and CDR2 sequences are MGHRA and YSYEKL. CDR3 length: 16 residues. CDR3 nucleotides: TGCGCCAGCAGCCAAGGGCGGACTAGCGGCCAAGAGACCCAGTACTTC. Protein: CASSQGRTSGQETQYF.

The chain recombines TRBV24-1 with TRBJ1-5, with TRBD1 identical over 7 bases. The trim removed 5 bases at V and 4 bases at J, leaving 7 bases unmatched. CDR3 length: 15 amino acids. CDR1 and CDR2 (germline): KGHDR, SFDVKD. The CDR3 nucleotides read TGTGCCACCAGTGCCCACGGGACAGAGAATCAGCCCCAGCATTTT. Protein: CATSAHGTENQPQHF.

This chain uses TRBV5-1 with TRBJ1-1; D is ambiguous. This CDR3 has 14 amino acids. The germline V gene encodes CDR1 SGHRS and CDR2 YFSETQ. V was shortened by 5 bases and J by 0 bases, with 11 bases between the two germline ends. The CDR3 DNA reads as TGCGCCAGCAGGGGGAATACAGTGAACACTGAAGCTTTCTTT. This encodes CASRGNTVNTEAFF.

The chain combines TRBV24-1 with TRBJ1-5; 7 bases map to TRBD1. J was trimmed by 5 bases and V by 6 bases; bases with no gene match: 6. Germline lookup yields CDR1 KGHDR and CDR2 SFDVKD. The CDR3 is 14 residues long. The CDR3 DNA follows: TGTGCCACCAGTCCCGGGACAGCACATCAGCCCCAGCATTTT. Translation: CATSPGTAHQPQHF.

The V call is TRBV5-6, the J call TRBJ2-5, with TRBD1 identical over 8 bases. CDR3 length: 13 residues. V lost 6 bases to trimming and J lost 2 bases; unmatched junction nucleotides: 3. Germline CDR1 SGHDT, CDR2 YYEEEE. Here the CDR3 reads CASKWTGQETQYF. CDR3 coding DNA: TGTGCCAGCAAATGGACAGGGCAAGAGACCCAGTACTTC. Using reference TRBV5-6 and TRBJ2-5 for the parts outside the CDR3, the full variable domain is DAGVTQSPTHLIKTRGQQVTLRCSPKSGHDTVSWYQQALGQGPQFIFQYYEEEERQRGNFPDRFSGHQFPNYSSELNVNALLLGDSALYLCASKWTGQETQYFGPGTRLLVL.

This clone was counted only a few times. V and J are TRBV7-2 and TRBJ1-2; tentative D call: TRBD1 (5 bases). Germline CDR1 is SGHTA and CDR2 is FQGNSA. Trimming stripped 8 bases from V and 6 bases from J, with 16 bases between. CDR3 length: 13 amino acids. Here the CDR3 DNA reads TGTGCCAGCGCCTGGACATCGACAGATGGCTACACCTTC. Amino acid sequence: CASAWTSTDGYTF.

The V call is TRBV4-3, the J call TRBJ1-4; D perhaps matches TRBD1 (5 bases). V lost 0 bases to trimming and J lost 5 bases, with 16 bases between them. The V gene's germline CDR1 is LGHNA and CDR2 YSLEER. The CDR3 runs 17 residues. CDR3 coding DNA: TGCGCCAGCAGCCAAGAGGTTCCCGGGGCGACAAATGAAAAACTGTTTTTT. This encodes CASSQEVPGATNEKLFF.

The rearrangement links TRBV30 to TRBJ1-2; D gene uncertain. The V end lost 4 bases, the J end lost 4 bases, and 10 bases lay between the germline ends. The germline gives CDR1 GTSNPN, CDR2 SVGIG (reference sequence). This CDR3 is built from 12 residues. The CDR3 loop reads CAWNQRSYGYTF. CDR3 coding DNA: TGTGCCTGGAATCAGAGAAGCTATGGCTACACCTTC.

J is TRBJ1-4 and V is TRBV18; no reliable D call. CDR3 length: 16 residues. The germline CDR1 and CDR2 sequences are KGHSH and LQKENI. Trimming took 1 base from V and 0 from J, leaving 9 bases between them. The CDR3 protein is CASSPLTFATNEKLFF. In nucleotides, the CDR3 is TGTGCCAGCTCACCACTGACGTTTGCAACTAATGAAAAACTGTTTTTT. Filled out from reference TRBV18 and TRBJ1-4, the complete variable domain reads NAGVMQNPRHLVRRRGQEARLRCSPMKGHSHVYWYRQLPEEGLKFMVYLQKENIIDESGMPKERFSAEFPKEGPSILRIQQVVRGDSAAYFCASSPLTFATNEKLFFGSGTQLSVL.

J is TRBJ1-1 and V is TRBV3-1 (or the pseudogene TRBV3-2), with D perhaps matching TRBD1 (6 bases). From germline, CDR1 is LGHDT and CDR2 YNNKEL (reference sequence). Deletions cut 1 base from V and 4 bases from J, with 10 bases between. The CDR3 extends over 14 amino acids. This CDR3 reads CASSQGQESTEAFF. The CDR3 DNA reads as TGTGCCAGCAGCCAAGGACAGGAAAGCACTGAAGCTTTCTTT.

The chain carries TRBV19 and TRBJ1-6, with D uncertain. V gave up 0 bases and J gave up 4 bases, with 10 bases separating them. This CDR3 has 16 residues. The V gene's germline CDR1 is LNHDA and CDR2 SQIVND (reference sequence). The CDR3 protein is CASSIDSASYNSPLHF. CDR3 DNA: TGTGCCAGTAGTATAGATTCAGCGTCATATAATTCACCCCTCCACTTT.

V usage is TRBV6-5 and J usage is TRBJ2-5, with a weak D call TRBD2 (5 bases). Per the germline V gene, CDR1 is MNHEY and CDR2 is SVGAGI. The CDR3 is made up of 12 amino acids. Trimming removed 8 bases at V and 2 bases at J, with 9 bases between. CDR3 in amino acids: CASADYQETQYF. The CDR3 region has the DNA TGTGCCAGCGCCGACTATCAAGAGACCCAGTACTTC.

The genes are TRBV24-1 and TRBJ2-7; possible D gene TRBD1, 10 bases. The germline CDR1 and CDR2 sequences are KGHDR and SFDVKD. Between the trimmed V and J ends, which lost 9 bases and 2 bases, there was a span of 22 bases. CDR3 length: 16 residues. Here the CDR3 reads CATLAGDRGIPYEQYV. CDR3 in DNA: TGTGCCACCTTAGCGGGGGACAGGGGAATCCCCTACGAGCAGTACGTC.

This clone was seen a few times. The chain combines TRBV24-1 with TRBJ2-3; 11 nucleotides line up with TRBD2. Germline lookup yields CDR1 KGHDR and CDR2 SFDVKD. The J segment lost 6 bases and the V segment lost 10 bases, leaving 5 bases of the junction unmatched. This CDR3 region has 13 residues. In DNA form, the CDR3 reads TGTGCCACTTCGGGACTAGCGGTGGATACGCAGTATTTT. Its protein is CATSGLAVDTQYF.

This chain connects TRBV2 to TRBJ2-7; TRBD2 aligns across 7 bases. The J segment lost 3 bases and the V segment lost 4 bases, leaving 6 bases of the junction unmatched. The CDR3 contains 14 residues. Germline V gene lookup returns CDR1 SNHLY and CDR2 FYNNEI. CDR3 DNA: TGTGCCAGCAGTGTCGGGGAGGGAGGCTACGAGCAGTACGTC. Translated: CASSVGEGGYEQYV.

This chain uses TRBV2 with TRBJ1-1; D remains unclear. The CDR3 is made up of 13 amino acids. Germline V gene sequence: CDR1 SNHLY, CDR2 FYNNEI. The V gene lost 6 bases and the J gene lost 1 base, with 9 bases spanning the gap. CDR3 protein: CASRDFGNTEAFF. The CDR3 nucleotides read TGTGCCAGCAGGGATTTTGGGAACACTGAAGCTTTCTTT.

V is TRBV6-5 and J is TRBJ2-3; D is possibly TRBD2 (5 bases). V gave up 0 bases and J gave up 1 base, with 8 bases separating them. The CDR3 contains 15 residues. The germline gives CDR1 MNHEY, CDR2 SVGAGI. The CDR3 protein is CASSYSLGGTDTQYF. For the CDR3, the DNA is TGTGCCAGCAGTTACTCGCTCGGGGGCACAGATACGCAGTATTTT.

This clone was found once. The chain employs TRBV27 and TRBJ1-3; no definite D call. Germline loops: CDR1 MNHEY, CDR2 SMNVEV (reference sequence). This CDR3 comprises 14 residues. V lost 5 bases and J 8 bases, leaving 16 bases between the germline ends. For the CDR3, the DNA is TGTGCCAGCAGTCCACGGACGGGCCCCTACACCATATATTTT. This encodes CASSPRTGPYTIYF.

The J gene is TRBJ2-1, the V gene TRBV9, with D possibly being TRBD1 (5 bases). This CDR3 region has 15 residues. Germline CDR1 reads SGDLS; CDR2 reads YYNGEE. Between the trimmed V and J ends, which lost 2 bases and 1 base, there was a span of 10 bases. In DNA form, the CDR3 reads TGTGCCAGCAGCGTGAGCCAGGGTTCCTACAATGAGCAGTTCTTC. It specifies CASSVSQGSYNEQFF.